This T cell receptor beta chain was sequenced for a study of CD8 T cells in Susac syndrome. Overall study results and limits: The CD4+ T cell repertoires of Susac syndrome were found to show no clonal expansion. In its TCR sequencing and HLA analysis, the study acknowledged that the number of individuals was relatively small.

Notes on this clonotype: The antigen is not known.

Through negative isolation, CD4+ and CD8+ T cells were obtained, while TEMRA cells were enriched using FACS. The germline V and J ends were trimmed by 5 bases and 0 bases, with 14 bases remaining between them. CDR1 is DFQATT and CDR2 is SNEGSKA in the germline V gene (reference sequence). This CDR3 has 14 residues. The RNA input was about 0.5 to 1 ug, and it was reverse transcribed with random hexamers. TCRdb redid the calling of the immunoSEQ multiplex PCR reads with MiXCR, one entry per CDR3 protein. The sample lists 160,000 or so distinct CDR3 sequences, roughly 94% occurring once. This TCR derives from a human donor with Susac syndrome. This chain links TRBV20-1 with TRBJ2-7; TRBD1 or TRBD2 may be the D gene (5 bases each). The sample was CD4+ T cells from PBMCs. The CDR3: CSALRDHNSYEQYF. DNA of the CDR3: TGCAGTGCTCTCCGGGACCATAACTCCTACGAGCAGTACTTC.